The present T cell receptor beta chain was sequenced within a study of blood T cell dynamics during melanoma immunotherapy. Whole-study context: Patients with metastatic melanoma got pembrolizumab or nivolumab-ipilimumab as first-line care.

The time point here: week 3, after first cycle of checkpoint inhibitor. The CDR3 consists of 14 residues. Trimming removed 5 bases from V and 2 bases from J, with 13 bases in between. Germline loops: CDR1 SGHVS, CDR2 FQNEAQ. Each bulk PBMC sample had around 360 ng DNA loaded. The assay was immunoSEQ multiplex PCR, and TCRdb's table has in-frame clones only and misses some. The sample has about 8,000 clones, roughly 86% seen once. The starting material was blood, obtained from a patient treated with checkpoint blockade. The chain couples TRBV7-8 to TRBJ2-7; perhaps TRBD2 as D (5 bases). The sequence was obtained from a human donor with melanoma. The CDR3: CASSEKPGTYEQYF. CDR3 nucleotides: TGTGCCAGCAGCGAGAAACCGGGGACCTACGAGCAGTACTTC.